These 24 T cell receptor beta chains were all obtained from the same sample, sequenced in a study of blood T cell repertoires in COVID-19. The method was immunoSEQ multiplex PCR; TCRdb's version includes in-frame clones alone and lacks a portion of them. The repertoire holds roughly 170,000 clones, with over 65% as singletons. Material for sequencing was peripheral blood. The origin of the receptors is a woman of 80 years or more with acute or convalescent COVID-19.

The CDR3 sequence is CSGSSPDIQYF. The CDR3 nucleotides are TGCAGTGGATCCTCACCGGACATTCAGTACTTC. The V gene is TRBV20-1, the J gene TRBJ2-4; D is unresolved. Looked up from germline, CDR1 is DFQATT and CDR2 is SNEGSKA (reference sequence). V dropped 7 bases and J dropped 8 bases, with 12 bases sitting between them. The CDR3 extends over 11 amino acids.

The rearrangement links TRBV19 to TRBJ1-5, with D maybe TRBD1 (6 bases). V was clipped by 3 bases and J by 0 bases, with 9 bases between them. Germline loops: CDR1 LNHDA, CDR2 SQIVND (reference sequence). The CDR3 runs to 15 residues. DNA of the CDR3: TGTGCCAGTAGTATGGACAGAAATAGCAATCAGCCCCAGCATTTT. The encoded protein is CASSMDRNSNQPQHF.

The chain recombines TRBV21-1 with TRBJ2-7; TRBD1 was called by the table and not checked on the DNA. TRBV21-1 counts as a pseudogene. The CDR3 runs to 16 residues. CDR3 bases: TGTGCCAGCAGCAAAGTTAGGACAGGGCCCTCCTACGAGCAGTACTTC. Protein sequence: CASSKVRTGPSYEQYF.

The chain uses TRBV4-1 and TRBJ1-5; D gene uncertain. CDR3 size: 14 residues. Trimming took off 2 bases at V and 2 bases at J, with 7 bases between the two ends. The V gene's germline CDR1 is MGHRA and CDR2 YSYEKL. In nucleotides, the CDR3 is TGCGCCAGCAGCCAATACGGGGGCAATCAGCCCCAGCATTTT. Its translation is CASSQYGGNQPQHF.

The chain combines TRBV28 with TRBJ1-4, with a weak D call TRBD1 (5 bases). The CDR3 has 15 amino acids. V lost 7 bases, J lost 3 bases, and 15 bases lay in between. The V gene's germline CDR1 is MDHEN and CDR2 SYDVKM. The CDR3 sequence: CASITGGGANEKLFF. The CDR3 DNA is TGTGCCAGCATTACCGGGGGGGGAGCTAATGAAAAACTGTTTTTT.

The chain carries TRBV18 and TRBJ1-1; D remains ambiguous. Trimming cost V 1 base and J 3 bases, with 12 bases left between them. Germline CDR1 reads KGHSH; CDR2 reads LQKENI. This CDR3 has 15 amino acids. The CDR3 here is CASSPLVAGHTEAFF. CDR3 nucleotides: TGTGCCAGCTCACCACTGGTAGCGGGCCACACTGAAGCTTTCTTT.

J is TRBJ2-7 and V is TRBV19; TRBD2 aligns across 11 bases. CDR3 length equals 15 residues. V was clipped by 5 bases and J by 5 bases; unmatched bases: 8. CDR1 and CDR2 from the germline V gene are LNHDA and SQIVND (reference sequence). Here the CDR3 reads CASSGASGRSNEQYF. As DNA, the CDR3 is TGTGCCAGTAGTGGGGCTAGCGGGAGGTCTAACGAGCAGTACTTC.

The chain joins TRBV7-2 to TRBJ2-7, with 12 positions matching TRBD2. The CDR3 has 17 residues. The germline V gene encodes CDR1 SGHTA and CDR2 FQGNSA. V was clipped by 2 bases and J by 6 bases; unmatched bases: 11. The CDR3 is CASSLSHPSGRGSEQYF. CDR3 coding DNA: TGTGCCAGCAGCTTATCACACCCTAGCGGGAGGGGATCCGAGCAGTACTTC.

The chain combines TRBV28 with TRBJ2-7; D is uncertain. CDR1 MDHEN and CDR2 SYDVKM come from the germline V gene. The CDR3 is made up of 12 amino acids. V dropped 4 bases and J dropped 7 bases, with 11 bases sitting between them. The chain's CDR3 is CASSSQAWEQYF. CDR3 nucleotides: TGTGCCAGCAGTTCGCAGGCGTGGGAGCAGTACTTC.

A few counts support this clone. The chain links TRBV7-3 to TRBJ2-1; 10 nucleotides match TRBD1. The CDR3 is made up of 15 amino acids. From germline, CDR1 is SGHTA and CDR2 FQGTGA. V was clipped by 5 bases and J by 2 bases; unmatched bases: 3. CDR3 in DNA: TGTGCCAGCAGCCTTGGACAGGGGGCCTACAATGAGCAGTTCTTC. Its translation: CASSLGQGAYNEQFF.

The rearrangement uses TRBV5-1 and TRBJ2-1; maybe TRBD2 (6 bases). The V gene's germline CDR1 is SGHRS and CDR2 YFSETQ. The CDR3 totals 15 residues. Trimming shortened V by 0 bases and J by 0 bases, and 7 bases separated the two germline ends. The CDR3 spells CASSLVSGSYNEQFF. For the CDR3, the DNA is TGCGCCAGCAGCTTGGTTAGCGGCTCCTACAATGAGCAGTTCTTC.

The table lists this clone with a few counts. The V gene is TRBV6-2 or TRBV6-3, the J gene TRBJ2-1, with TRBD2 identical over 7 bases. This CDR3 is built from 15 residues. Germline-derived CDR1 and CDR2 are MNHEY and SVGEGT. Trimming took 4 bases from V and 0 from J; bases not matched to a gene: 3. The chain's CDR3 is CASSSWGGSYNEQFF. CDR3 coding DNA: TGTGCCAGCAGTTCCTGGGGGGGCTCCTACAATGAGCAGTTCTTC.

Here the CDR3 DNA reads TGTGCCAGTAGTCCCGGACAGACTCACTGGGGGGAGACCCAGTACTTC. It translates to CASSPGQTHWGETQYF. The V gene is TRBV19, the J gene TRBJ2-5; maybe TRBD1 (6 bases). From germline, CDR1 is LNHDA and CDR2 SQIVND (reference sequence). CDR3 size: 16 residues. V was trimmed by 5 bases and J by 5 bases, leaving 21 bases between them.

This clone occurred once. The chain carries TRBV28 and TRBJ2-7, with 10 bases fitting TRBD1. Germline V CDR1 and CDR2: MDHEN, SYDVKM. CDR3 size: 14 residues. V shed 8 bases, J shed 4 bases, and the junction held 8 bases outside the gene matches. The CDR3 sequence: CASFLGTGAYEQYF. Here the CDR3 DNA reads TGTGCCAGCTTCCTCGGGACAGGGGCTTACGAGCAGTACTTC.

The chain carries TRBV19 and TRBJ2-5; maybe TRBD1 (7 bases). Per the germline V gene, CDR1 is LNHDA and CDR2 is SQIVND (reference sequence). Trimming left V 3 bases short and J 1 base short, with 15 bases between. There are 16 residues in the CDR3. The CDR3 DNA reads as TGTGCCAGTAGTATCACAGGGGAGGTGGGCCAAGAGACCCAGTACTTC. Translated: CASSITGEVGQETQYF.

V gene TRBV7-2 combines with J gene TRBJ2-3; 10 nucleotides line up with TRBD2. The CDR3 runs to 15 residues. V was pared by 1 base and J by 4 bases, with 2 bases of the junction left unmatched. Germline CDR1 is SGHTA and CDR2 is FQGNSA. CDR3 region: CASSLEGTSADTQYF. The CDR3 region has the DNA TGTGCCAGCAGCTTAGAAGGGACTAGCGCAGATACGCAGTATTTT. The complete variable domain, with remaining parts taken from reference TRBV7-2 and TRBJ2-3, reads GAGVSQSPSNKVTEKGKDVELRCDPISGHTALYWYRQSLGQGLEFLIYFQGNSAPDKSGLPSDRFSAERTGGSVSTLTIQRTQQEDSAVYLCASSLEGTSADTQYFGPGTRLTVL.

In this sample, this clone turned up once. The chain combines TRBV6-6 with TRBJ1-5; 11 bases match TRBD1. CDR3 length equals 14 residues. The germline V gene has CDR1 MNHNY and CDR2 SVGAGI (reference sequence). V lost 7 bases to trimming and J lost 8 bases; unmatched junction nucleotides: 7. The CDR3 protein is CASNPGQGVEPQHF. The CDR3 region has the DNA TGTGCCAGCAACCCGGGACAGGGGGTAGAGCCCCAGCATTTT.

The chain has TRBV27 and TRBJ1-5, with D unclear. This CDR3 comprises 14 residues. With 5 bases removed from V and 7 bases from J, the gap between germline ends came to 15 bases. CDR1 and CDR2 (germline): MNHEY, SMNVEV (reference sequence). The CDR3 is CASSLAGFGQPQHF. In DNA form, the CDR3 reads TGTGCCAGCAGTCTGGCCGGGTTTGGACAGCCCCAGCATTTT.

This chain connects TRBV28 to TRBJ2-7; D perhaps matches TRBD2 (5 bases). Per germline, CDR1 MDHEN and CDR2 SYDVKM. The CDR3 runs to 11 residues. Between the trimmed V and J ends, which lost 7 bases and 7 bases, there was a span of 11 bases. CDR3 loop: CASTDLDEQYF. The CDR3 DNA sequence: TGTGCCAGCACGGACTTGGATGAGCAGTACTTC.

J is TRBJ2-2 and V is TRBV3-1 (or the pseudogene TRBV3-2), with D perhaps TRBD1 (5 bases). The ends were cut back, 4 bases at V and 4 bases at J, with 7 bases in the middle. CDR1 is LGHDT, CDR2 YNNKEL, per germline (reference sequence). This CDR3 is 13 amino acids long. The CDR3 sequence: CASSLDSTGELFF. CDR3 DNA: TGTGCCAGCAGCCTCGACAGCACCGGGGAGCTGTTTTTT.

The chain carries TRBV14 and TRBJ2-1, with 9 bases that match TRBD2. V lost 0 bases and J lost 4; bases outside the gene matches: 7. This CDR3 has 17 residues. Germline assignment: CDR1 SGHDN and CDR2 FVKESK. This CDR3 reads CASSQDQGLAVYNEQFF. In DNA, the CDR3 is TGTGCCAGCAGCCAAGACCAGGGACTAGCAGTATACAATGAGCAGTTCTTC.

The genes are TRBV5-6 and TRBJ2-7; tentatively, D is TRBD1 (6 bases). CDR1 is SGHDT and CDR2 is YYEEEE in the germline V gene. Trimming stripped 1 base from V and 6 bases from J, with 14 bases between. The CDR3 contains 14 residues. The CDR3 region has the DNA TGTGCCAGCAGCTTGTGGCAGGGGTTTCTCGAGCAGTACTTC. It is translated as CASSLWQGFLEQYF. Supplemented by reference TRBV5-6 and TRBJ2-7, the full variable domain reads DAGVTQSPTHLIKTRGQQVTLRCSPKSGHDTVSWYQQALGQGPQFIFQYYEEEERQRGNFPDRFSGHQFPNYSSELNVNALLLGDSALYLCASSLWQGFLEQYFGPGTRLTVT.

This clone came up a few times. This sequence joins TRBV27 and TRBJ2-2; D gene unclear. CDR1 and CDR2 from the germline V gene are MNHEY and SMNVEV (reference sequence). Trimming took off 3 bases at V and 4 bases at J, with 9 bases between the two ends. The CDR3 spans 14 residues. CDR3 residues: CASSFTRGTGELFF. The CDR3 DNA reads TGTGCCAGCAGTTTTACGAGAGGCACCGGGGAGCTGTTTTTT.

The CDR3 DNA reads TGCGCCAGCAGCTTCGGGAGGGCGAACACCGGGGAGCTGTTTTTT. Protein product: CASSFGRANTGELFF. This sequence joins TRBV5-1 and TRBJ2-2; 8 bases line up with TRBD2. CDR1 and CDR2 (germline): SGHRS, YFSETQ. The CDR3 spans 15 residues. V lost 2 bases and J lost 0; bases outside the gene matches: 0.